The 32 T cell receptor beta chains given below trace back to one sample, sequenced in a study of blood T cell repertoires in COVID-19. Using immunoSEQ multiplex PCR, the repertoire was profiled, and TCRdb retains in-frame clones only, with some absent. This table holds about 240,000 clones, about nine tenths found once. Sequenced material: peripheral blood. The receptors were sampled from a man in his fifties or sixties who had recovered from COVID-19.

For the CDR3, the DNA is TGTGCCAGCAGCAGAGACTCCTACAATGAGCAGTTCTTC. This encodes CASSRDSYNEQFF. This chain uses TRBV9 with TRBJ2-1; D gene unclear. The CDR3 totals 13 residues. The ends were cut back, 4 bases at V and 0 bases at J, with 5 bases in the middle. CDR1 SGDLS and CDR2 YYNGEE come from the germline V gene.

V gene TRBV7-9 combines with J gene TRBJ2-7, with TRBD2 matching 8 bases. This CDR3 has 16 residues. The junction had 10 bases not matched to a gene; V was cut back by 1 base and J by 5 bases. Germline loops: CDR1 SEHNR, CDR2 FQNEAQ (reference sequence). CDR3 nucleotide sequence: TGTGCCAGCAGCTTAGGAACGGGAGGGACTCCGGACGAGCAGTACTTC. Translated, it gives CASSLGTGGTPDEQYF. The full variable domain, its missing parts supplied by reference TRBV7-9 and TRBJ2-7, is DTGVSQNPRHKITKRGQNVTFRCDPISEHNRLYWYRQTLGQGPEFLTYFQNEAQLEKSRLLSDRFSAERPKGSFSTLEIQRTEQGDSAMYLCASSLGTGGTPDEQYFGPGTRLTVT.

Here the CDR3 DNA reads TGTGCCAGCAGCTCACCCGGGACAGGGTTCACCGGGGAGCTGTTTTTT. Amino acids: CASSSPGTGFTGELFF. The J gene is TRBJ2-2, the V gene TRBV11-2; 9 bases line up with TRBD1. Germline-derived CDR1 and CDR2 are SGHAT and FQNNGV. This CDR3 has 16 amino acids. V was pared by 4 bases and J by 4 bases, with 7 bases of the junction left unmatched.

The rearrangement joins TRBV6-1 to TRBJ2-3; 11 nucleotides agree with TRBD2. The CDR3 covers 16 residues. Germline CDR1 reads MNHNS; CDR2 reads SASEGT. V was pared by 6 bases and J by 9 bases, with 14 bases of the junction left unmatched. CDR3 sequence reads: CASRERLAGGPRTQYF. The CDR3 DNA sequence: TGTGCCAGCAGAGAACGATTAGCGGGGGGGCCTCGAACGCAGTATTTT.

The genes are TRBV2 and TRBJ1-1; TRBD1 aligns across 10 bases. This CDR3 spans 14 amino acids. The germline CDR1 and CDR2 sequences are SNHLY and FYNNEI. Germline trimming cut 5 bases from V and 3 bases from J; bases unmatched to any gene: 3. Here the CDR3 reads CASSRDRGYTEAFF. The CDR3 bases are TGTGCCAGCAGTCGGGACAGGGGCTACACTGAAGCTTTCTTT. Using reference TRBV2 and TRBJ1-1 for the parts outside the CDR3, the full variable domain is EPEVTQTPSHQVTQMGQEVILRCVPISNHLYFYWYRQILGQKVEFLVSFYNNEISEKSEIFDDQFSVERPDGSNFTLKIRSTKLEDSAMYFCASSRDRGYTEAFFGQGTRLTVV.

To note about this clone: Relative to the germline gene, one junction end is altered; a read error may explain this. This chain connects TRBV5-1 to TRBJ2-5, with 9 bases matching TRBD2. The CDR3 is 16 residues long. Germline values: CDR1 SGHRS, CDR2 YFSETQ. CDR3 DNA sequence: TGCGCCCGCAGCGGGGGCAGCGGGGGGTTTGTTGAGACCCAGTACTTC. Residues: CARSGGSGGFVETQYF.

The chain has TRBV7-2 and TRBJ2-5; unclear D gene. Germline lookup yields CDR1 SGHTA and CDR2 FQGNSA. Trimming stripped 3 bases from V and 2 bases from J, with 4 bases between. This CDR3 spans 12 amino acids. CDR3 region: CASSFPQETQYF. The CDR3 DNA follows: TGTGCCAGCAGCTTCCCGCAAGAGACCCAGTACTTC.

This clone was picked up one time. The J gene is TRBJ1-4, the V gene TRBV7-5; TRBD1, the table's D call, lacks a check against the DNA. TRBV7-5 represents a pseudogene. This CDR3 has 19 amino acids. CDR3 loop: CARPGPGQGLIATNEKLFF. The CDR3 DNA reads TGTGCCCGCCCTGGGCCGGGACAGGGCCTTATTGCAACTAATGAAAAACTGTTTTTT.

The chain is built from TRBV4-1 and TRBJ2-7; possible D gene TRBD1, 6 bases. The CDR3 extends over 16 amino acids. Trimming cost V 3 bases and J 6 bases, with 21 bases left between them. The germline CDR1 and CDR2 sequences are MGHRA and YSYEKL. This CDR3 reads CASSQSGTQGVFEQYF. The CDR3 DNA is TGCGCCAGCAGCCAGTCCGGGACACAGGGCGTCTTCGAGCAGTACTTC.

The DNA for the CDR3 is TGTGCCAGCAGTGGGAGGGACAGGGTGTATGGCTACACCTTC. Translated: CASSGRDRVYGYTF. V usage is TRBV25-1 and J usage is TRBJ1-2; 9 nucleotides match TRBD1. CDR1 is MGHDK and CDR2 is SYGVNS in the germline V gene. The CDR3 length is 14 residues. The trim removed 4 bases at V and 5 bases at J, leaving 5 bases unmatched.

The chain has TRBV20-1 and TRBJ2-1, with D unresolved. CDR1 DFQATT and CDR2 SNEGSKA come from the germline V gene (reference sequence). This CDR3 region has 12 residues. The V end lost 3 bases, the J end lost 5 bases, and 8 bases lay between the germline ends. In DNA form, the CDR3 reads TGCAGTGCTAGTTGGGCAGACAATGAGCAGTTCTTC. This translates into CSASWADNEQFF.

The chain uses TRBV11-2 and TRBJ1-1; D perhaps matches TRBD1 (6 bases). This CDR3 has 12 residues. Germline V lookup: CDR1 SGHAT, CDR2 FQNNGV. V was shortened by 2 bases and J by 5 bases, with 6 bases between the two germline ends. CDR3 sequence: CASSLRGTEAFF. DNA of the CDR3: TGTGCCAGCAGCTTAAGGGGGACTGAAGCTTTCTTT. Filled out from reference TRBV11-2 and TRBJ1-1, the complete variable domain reads EAGVAQSPRYKIIEKRQSVAFWCNPISGHATLYWYQQILGQGPKLLIQFQNNGVVDDSQLPKDRFSAERLKGVDSTLKIQPAKLEDSAVYLCASSLRGTEAFFGQGTRLTVV.

This chain's CDR3 is CASREQGGGNTEAFF. CDR3 sequence (DNA): TGTGCCAGCAGGGAACAGGGGGGCGGGAACACTGAAGCTTTCTTT. The chain employs TRBV2 and TRBJ1-1; 8 bases map to TRBD1. V was pared by 6 bases and J by 1 base, with 7 bases of the junction left unmatched. CDR1 is SNHLY and CDR2 is FYNNEI in the germline V gene. This CDR3 spans 15 amino acids.

This clone occurred a few times. This chain connects TRBV29-1 to TRBJ2-1; no reliable D call. Per germline, CDR1 SQVTM and CDR2 ANQGSEA. Trimming took 4 bases from V and 3 from J, leaving 13 bases between them. The CDR3 contains 14 residues. CDR3 sequence reads: CSVVRIAGYNEQFF. The CDR3 DNA follows: TGCAGCGTTGTCAGAATTGCTGGCTACAATGAGCAGTTCTTC.

The rearrangement uses TRBV30 and TRBJ1-4; 9 nucleotides match TRBD1. The CDR3 covers 17 residues. Unmatched junction bases numbered 12, after V lost 0 bases and J lost 7 bases. CDR1 is GTSNPN and CDR2 is SVGIG in the germline V gene (reference sequence). CDR3: CAWSVKGQGYIGEKLFF. Here the CDR3 DNA reads TGTGCCTGGAGTGTCAAGGGACAGGGTTATATTGGTGAAAAACTGTTTTTT.

The CDR3 DNA reads as TGCGCCAGCAGCATAGCGACAGGGGGCGCCGGAAACACCATATATTTT. It specifies CASSIATGGAGNTIYF. This chain uses TRBV5-1 with TRBJ1-3; TRBD1 aligns across 10 bases. The germline V gene encodes CDR1 SGHRS and CDR2 YFSETQ. This CDR3 has 16 amino acids. After removal of 4 bases from V and 4 bases from J, the junction contained 8 bases not matched to a gene.

This clone was counted a single time. The chain uses TRBV18 and TRBJ1-5; 8 nucleotides align to TRBD1. This CDR3 comprises 15 residues. V lost 3 bases and J lost 5; bases outside the gene matches: 6. The germline CDR1 and CDR2 sequences are KGHSH and LQKENI. This CDR3 reads CASSPVGQGDQPQHF. The CDR3 nucleotides are TGTGCCAGCTCACCGGTAGGACAGGGCGATCAGCCCCAGCATTTT.

Only one count was recorded for this clone. The gene calls are TRBV20-1 and TRBJ1-6; weak D call: TRBD1 (5 bases). The CDR3 length is 13 residues. Per germline, CDR1 DFQATT and CDR2 SNEGSKA (reference sequence). The V end lost 3 bases, the J end lost 8 bases, and 11 bases lay between the germline ends. This CDR3 reads CSASPRVDSPLHF. In DNA, the CDR3 is TGCAGTGCTAGTCCCAGGGTGGATTCACCCCTCCACTTT.

The J gene is TRBJ2-1, the V gene TRBV30; unclear D gene. The CDR3 contains 14 residues. Germline values: CDR1 GTSNPN, CDR2 SVGIG (reference sequence). Between the trimmed V and J ends, which lost 5 bases and 2 bases, there was a span of 13 bases. The CDR3 loop reads CAWSVGFAYNEQFF. CDR3 in DNA: TGTGCCTGGTCCGTCGGGTTTGCCTACAATGAGCAGTTCTTC.

The chain joins TRBV7-6 to TRBJ2-7, with TRBD2 matching 8 bases. Germline V gives CDR1 SGHVS, CDR2 FNYEAQ. V lost 1 base and J lost 0; bases outside the gene matches: 8. There are 17 residues in the CDR3. The CDR3 spells CASSLEAAGTSSYEQYF. In DNA form, the CDR3 reads TGTGCCAGCAGCTTAGAGGCGGCGGGGACTAGCTCCTACGAGCAGTACTTC.

The chain links TRBV5-1 to TRBJ1-1; TRBD1 is a possible D gene (6 bases). Deletions cut 0 bases from V and 4 bases from J, with 19 bases between. CDR3 length: 17 amino acids. CDR1 is SGHRS and CDR2 is YFSETQ in the germline V gene. The CDR3 nucleotides read TGCGCCAGCAGCTTGGCCCTGCAGACAGGTTTAAGCACTGAAGCTTTCTTT. Translated: CASSLALQTGLSTEAFF.

This chain joins TRBV11-3 and TRBJ2-3; 8 bases align to TRBD1. Germline V gene sequence: CDR1 SGHNT, CDR2 YENEEA. The trim removed 5 bases at V and 2 bases at J, leaving 6 bases unmatched. This CDR3 is built from 15 residues. The CDR3 nucleotides are TGTGCCAGCAGCCCGGGACAGGTACCCACAGATACGCAGTATTTT. Its translation is CASSPGQVPTDTQYF.

The rearrangement uses TRBV9 and TRBJ2-7, with D perhaps matching TRBD1 (5 bases). This CDR3 region has 15 residues. CDR1 and CDR2 (germline): SGDLS, YYNGEE. The germline V and J ends were trimmed by 6 bases and 7 bases, with 23 bases remaining between them. CDR3 nucleotide sequence: TGTGCCAGCACGCTGGGCAGGGCCCCTTTGGGGGAGCAGTACGTC. It translates to CASTLGRAPLGEQYV.

This clone turned up a few times. The chain uses TRBV2 and TRBJ1-6; 9 positions match TRBD1. J lost 6 bases, V lost 5 bases, and 5 bases had no gene match. CDR1 and CDR2 (germline): SNHLY, FYNNEI. This CDR3 is built from 15 residues. This CDR3 reads CASSLQGAPNSPLHF. The CDR3 nucleotides read TGTGCCAGCAGTTTACAGGGGGCCCCTAATTCACCCCTCCACTTT.

The chain carries TRBV6-5 and TRBJ1-1; perhaps TRBD1 as D (5 bases). The CDR3 is 13 amino acids. The V gene lost 2 bases and the J gene lost 5 bases, with 9 bases spanning the gap. Germline V gene data show CDR1 as MNHEY and CDR2 as SVGAGI. CDR3 DNA sequence: TGTGCCAGCAGTTACGGCCGGGGGACTGAAGCTTTCTTT. This sequence encodes CASSYGRGTEAFF.

This chain joins TRBV12-3 or TRBV12-4 and TRBJ1-2; no firm D call. V was clipped by 8 bases and J by 4 bases, with 11 bases between them. This CDR3 has 12 amino acids. This CDR3 reads CASDREGYGYTF. CDR3 bases: TGTGCCAGCGACCGGGAGGGCTATGGCTACACCTTC.

This rearrangement joins TRBV5-6 to TRBJ1-6; D gene uncertain. Trimming shortened V by 2 bases and J by 10 bases, and 7 bases separated the two germline ends. The CDR3 consists of 12 residues. CDR1 and CDR2 from the germline V gene are SGHDT and YYEEEE. CDR3 in DNA: TGTGCCAGCAGCTTCTCTGGCTCACCCCTCCACTTT. Protein: CASSFSGSPLHF.

The chain has TRBV28 and TRBJ2-7; tentative D call: TRBD2 (5 bases). This CDR3 has 15 amino acids. Per germline, CDR1 MDHEN and CDR2 SYDVKM. V lost 1 base and J lost 4, with 14 bases in between. The CDR3 nucleotides read TGTGCCAGCAGTTTATACCGGGGTATGGGATACGAGCAGTACTTC. Translation: CASSLYRGMGYEQYF.

This chain uses TRBV3-1 (or the pseudogene TRBV3-2) with TRBJ1-6, with D possibly matching TRBD1 (6 bases). Trimming pared 1 base from V and 8 bases from J, leaving 15 bases between. The CDR3 contains 16 residues. Per the germline V gene, CDR1 is LGHDT and CDR2 is YNNKEL (reference sequence). The CDR3 bases are TGTGCCAGCAGCCAAGGTATAGGGGGTATTTATTCACCCCTCCACTTT. It yields the protein CASSQGIGGIYSPLHF.

The V gene is TRBV12-5, the J gene TRBJ1-1, with 9 bases matching TRBD1. The CDR3 contains 15 residues. Germline V CDR1 and CDR2: LGHNT, FRNRAP. Trimming cost V 5 bases and J 2 bases; bases outside gene matches: 6. CDR3 DNA: TGTGCTAGTGGTCCCCAGGGACAGGGCAACACTGAAGCTTTCTTT. Translated: CASGPQGQGNTEAFF. Full variable domain (missing parts from reference TRBV12-5 and TRBJ1-1): DARVTQTPRHKVTEMGQEVTMRCQPILGHNTVFWYRQTMMQGLELLAYFRNRAPLDDSGMPKDRFSAEMPDATLATLKIQPSEPRDSAVYFCASGPQGQGNTEAFFGQGTRLTVV.

V is TRBV6-6 and J is TRBJ2-7, with 8 bases fitting TRBD2. The CDR3 runs to 15 residues. Germline assignment: CDR1 MNHNY and CDR2 SVGAGI (reference sequence). With 2 bases clipped from V and 6 bases from J, the junction kept 9 bases outside the gene matches. The CDR3 region is CASSYPGGREVEQYF. The CDR3 nucleotides read TGTGCCAGCAGTTACCCGGGGGGGCGAGAAGTCGAGCAGTACTTC.

The gene calls are TRBV5-8 and TRBJ2-5; 7 bases align to TRBD2. Germline trimming cut 6 bases from V and 6 bases from J; bases unmatched to any gene: 11. CDR3 length: 14 amino acids. Germline lookup yields CDR1 SGHTS and CDR2 YDEGEE. The CDR3 coding sequence is TGTGCCAGCACCATAAGCCCGGGACTAAAGACCCAGTACTTC. Its protein product is CASTISPGLKTQYF.